The 26 T cell receptor beta chains below were found in one sample sequenced in a study of somatic mutations in cytotoxic T cells in rheumatoid arthritis (dated by TCRdb to about 2017). Preparation of the library involved the immunoSEQ multiplex PCR assay. Held by TCRdb, this immuneACCESS table contains in-frame sequences only and omits some clones. Under half of the omission traces to an unresolved V gene where checked; the cause of the rest is unknown. This sample holds about 30,000 clones; 82% were observed only once. 6.5% to 9% of the sample comes from the top ten. The sequenced sample was CD8+ T cells sorted from blood. The receptor source for this set is an adult with rheumatoid arthritis.

The chain employs TRBV6-1 and TRBJ2-3, with 13 nucleotides matching TRBD2. The CDR3 length is 15 residues. J was trimmed by 0 bases and V by 6 bases; bases with no gene match: 0. Germline V gives CDR1 MNHNS, CDR2 SASEGT. As DNA, the CDR3 is TGTGCCAGCAGGGGACTAGCGGGGAGCACAGATACGCAGTATTTT. Protein: CASRGLAGSTDTQYF.

CDR3 nucleotides: TGTGCCAGCAGGAGGCTCAGGGTGGCCAGATACGAGCAGTACTTC. Its translation is CASRRLRVARYEQYF. The chain recombines TRBV6-5 with TRBJ2-7; TRBD1 is a possible D gene (5 bases). Germline values: CDR1 MNHEY, CDR2 SVGAGI. V dropped 6 bases and J dropped 4 bases, with 19 bases sitting between them. The CDR3 contains 15 residues.

This clone is categorized as medium-sized. The CDR3 spells CASSPGLAGAPKFF. The CDR3 DNA reads as TGTGCCAGCAGCCCGGGACTAGCGGGGGCCCCTAAATTCTTC. The J gene is TRBJ2-1, the V gene TRBV16; 14 positions match TRBD2. CDR1 is KGHSY, CDR2 FQNENV, per germline. The CDR3 contains 14 residues. Trimming took 4 bases from V and 16 from J; bases not matched to a gene: 9.

The gene calls are TRBV29-1 and TRBJ1-2; D call uncertain. Between the trimmed V and J ends, which lost 7 bases and 1 base, there was a span of 19 bases. Germline-derived CDR1 and CDR2 are SQVTM and ANQGSEA. The length of the CDR3 is 15 residues. CDR3: CSDNLGNGYNYGYTF. CDR3 nucleotide sequence: TGCAGCGACAACCTGGGGAACGGATATAACTATGGCTACACCTTC.

The rearrangement links TRBV29-1 to TRBJ2-7; D unresolved. The V end was cut by 2 bases, the J end by 3 bases, with 11 bases between. Germline V CDR1 and CDR2: SQVTM, ANQGSEA. This CDR3 contains 13 residues. The CDR3 DNA follows: TGCAGCGTTGAAATGGCAGACGACTACGAGCAGTACTTC. Residues: CSVEMADDYEQYF.

The rearrangement uses TRBV2 and TRBJ2-7, with TRBD1 identical over 7 bases. The germline CDR1 and CDR2 sequences are SNHLY and FYNNEI. This CDR3 is 15 amino acids long. V dropped 2 bases and J dropped 3; count of bases not matched to a gene: 7. The CDR3 protein is CASSEWDSPYYEQYF. The CDR3, as DNA: TGTGCCAGCAGTGAATGGGACAGTCCGTACTACGAGCAGTACTTC.

As DNA, the CDR3 is TGTGCCAGCAGCCTTAGGCACGGTGGAACCTACGAGCAGTACTTC. Protein product: CASSLRHGGTYEQYF. This chain joins TRBV28 and TRBJ2-7; D uncertain. The germline V gene encodes CDR1 MDHEN and CDR2 SYDVKM. The CDR3 is 15 residues long. Trimming cost V 6 bases and J 2 bases, with 17 bases left between them.

This chain joins TRBV6-5 and TRBJ1-1; D call uncertain. Per germline, CDR1 MNHEY and CDR2 SVGAGI. V lost 6 bases to trimming and J lost 0 bases, with 5 bases between them. The CDR3 is made up of 12 amino acids. In DNA form, the CDR3 reads TGTGCCAGCAGACGGATGAACACTGAAGCTTTCTTT. This translates into CASRRMNTEAFF.

CDR3 region: CAWSVEVPYGYTF. CDR3 sequence (DNA): TGTGCCTGGAGTGTAGAGGTACCCTATGGCTACACCTTC. J is TRBJ1-2 and V is TRBV30; no clear D. V dropped 0 bases and J dropped 4 bases, with 9 bases sitting between them. Germline V gives CDR1 GTSNPN, CDR2 SVGIG (reference sequence). The CDR3 totals 13 residues.

This clone was seen only once. The chain joins TRBV2 to TRBJ2-5; D may be TRBD1 or TRBD2 (5 bases each). Trimming cost V 1 base and J 5 bases, with 14 bases left between them. In germline, CDR1 is SNHLY, CDR2 FYNNEI. The CDR3 contains 15 residues. The CDR3 region has the DNA TGTGCCAGCAGTGAAGGGGGACGCTTCTGGGAGACCCAGTACTTC. Amino acid sequence: CASSEGGRFWETQYF.

The chain recombines TRBV4-2 with TRBJ2-5; possibly TRBD2 for D (7 bases). Trimming took 4 bases from V and 1 from J, leaving 16 bases between them. The V gene's germline CDR1 is LGHNA and CDR2 YNFKEQ. The CDR3 has 16 residues. The CDR3 here is CASSPRGAGTQETQYF. The CDR3 bases are TGTGCCAGCAGCCCCCGGGGGGCGGGAACCCAAGAGACCCAGTACTTC.

This clone occurred once. The rearrangement uses TRBV10-3 and TRBJ2-3, with D possibly matching TRBD1 (5 bases). There are 17 residues in the CDR3. Germline CDR1 reads ENHRY; CDR2 reads SYGVKD. With 4 bases removed from V and 0 bases from J, the gap between germline ends came to 17 bases. The CDR3 DNA reads as TGTGCCATCAGTGGCCCTGGGGCATCCCAAAGCACAGATACGCAGTATTTT. This gives the protein CAISGPGASQSTDTQYF.

The chain joins TRBV9 to TRBJ1-6; 10 bases fit TRBD1. The J segment lost 8 bases and the V segment lost 3 bases, leaving 2 bases of the junction unmatched. The germline V gene encodes CDR1 SGDLS and CDR2 YYNGEE. This CDR3 is 14 amino acids long. CDR3 region: CASSAGTGDSPLHF. The CDR3 DNA follows: TGTGCCAGCAGCGCCGGGACAGGGGATTCACCCCTCCACTTT. The variable domain in full, with the rest retrieved from reference TRBV9 and TRBJ1-6, is DSGVTQTPKHLITATGQRVTLRCSPRSGDLSVYWYQQSLDQGLQFLIQYYNGEERAKGNILERFSAQQFPDLHSELNLSSLELGDSALYFCASSAGTGDSPLHFGNGTRLTVT.

The genes are TRBV6-5 and TRBJ2-5; D is unclear. This CDR3 contains 15 residues. V dropped 0 bases and J dropped 0 bases, with 8 bases sitting between them. Per the germline V gene, CDR1 is MNHEY and CDR2 is SVGAGI. CDR3 nucleotides: TGTGCCAGCAGTTACTCGGTCGAGAACCAAGAGACCCAGTACTTC. The encoded protein is CASSYSVENQETQYF.

Only one count was recorded for this clone. V usage is TRBV7-9 and J usage is TRBJ2-5; no definite D call. V was cut by 4 bases and J by 5 bases, with 14 bases left in between. CDR1 and CDR2 from the germline V gene are SEHNR and FQNEAQ (reference sequence). CDR3 length equals 14 residues. The CDR3 reads CASSSDRRSETQYF. The DNA of the CDR3 is TGTGCCAGCAGCTCGGATCGTCGGAGTGAGACCCAGTACTTC.

The chain is built from TRBV7-2 and TRBJ2-7, with 8 bases aligning to TRBD1. Germline trimming cut 5 bases from V and 2 bases from J; bases unmatched to any gene: 8. Germline V gene sequence: CDR1 SGHTA, CDR2 FQGNSA. CDR3 length equals 15 residues. Here the CDR3 reads CASSPDRGITYEQYF. DNA of the CDR3: TGTGCCAGCAGCCCAGACAGGGGAATTACCTACGAGCAGTACTTC.

V gene TRBV9 combines with J gene TRBJ1-3; D may be TRBD1 (5 bases). V was shortened by 4 bases and J by 1 base, with 12 bases between the two germline ends. CDR3 length: 15 residues. CDR1 is SGDLS and CDR2 is YYNGEE in the germline V gene. CDR3 residues: CASSPQGRSGNTIYF. The CDR3 bases are TGTGCCAGCAGCCCGCAGGGAAGGTCTGGAAACACCATATATTTT.

This clone was counted only a few times. The chain recombines TRBV10-3 with TRBJ2-3; either TRBD1 or TRBD2 may fit D (5 bases each). The V gene's germline CDR1 is ENHRY and CDR2 SYGVKD. There are 13 residues in the CDR3. V lost 10 bases and J 2 bases, leaving 13 bases between the germline ends. CDR3 loop: CATLPGPTDTQYF. The CDR3, as DNA: TGTGCCACCCTCCCGGGGCCCACAGATACGCAGTATTTT.

The sample holds one count of this clone. V and J are TRBV7-9 and TRBJ2-2, with TRBD2 as a possible D gene (6 bases). V was shortened by 5 bases and J by 1 base, with 23 bases between the two germline ends. Germline V gene lookup returns CDR1 SEHNR and CDR2 FQNEAQ (reference sequence). The CDR3 sequence is 19 residues long. The CDR3 region is CASSTGTPSSSMNTGELFF. CDR3 DNA sequence: TGTGCCAGCAGCACCGGGACTCCGAGTAGCTCCATGAACACCGGGGAGCTGTTTTTT.

This clone appeared a few times. Other DNA sequences in this specimen translate into the identical CDR3. V and J are TRBV6-1 and TRBJ2-5; 12 bases fit TRBD2. The ends lost 2 bases at V and 4 bases at J; junction bases unmatched: 2. The CDR3 is made up of 15 amino acids. Germline loops: CDR1 MNHNS, CDR2 SASEGT. As DNA, the CDR3 is TGTGCCAGCAGTGAACTAGCGGGGGGGCCAGAGACCCAGTACTTC. Protein: CASSELAGGPETQYF.

The chain is built from TRBV1 and TRBJ2-2; TRBD2 was called by the table and not checked on the DNA. TRBV1 is given as a pseudogene. This CDR3 spans 20 amino acids. This CDR3 is CTSSQVRKGLAGSWAGELFF. CDR3 DNA sequence: TGCACCAGCAGCCAAGTACGAAAGGGACTAGCGGGATCATGGGCCGGGGAGCTGTTTTTT.

The chain is built from TRBV27 and TRBJ2-5, with 8 bases matching TRBD1. This CDR3 is 14 amino acids long. The germline V gene encodes CDR1 MNHEY and CDR2 SMNVEV (reference sequence). J lost 3 bases, V lost 3 bases, and 3 bases had no gene match. The CDR3 DNA sequence: TGTGCCAGCAGTTTGGACAGGGACGAAGAGACCCAGTACTTC. Protein product: CASSLDRDEETQYF.

The gene calls are TRBV13 and TRBJ2-5; D not certain. Between the trimmed V and J ends, which lost 8 bases and 4 bases, there was a span of 14 bases. CDR1 and CDR2 from the germline V gene are PRHDT and FYEKMQ (reference sequence). This CDR3 is 13 amino acids long. In nucleotides, the CDR3 is TGTGCCAGCCTGGGAAGGGATTCAGAGACCCAGTACTTC. Translated: CASLGRDSETQYF.

The rearrangement joins TRBV7-9 to TRBJ1-2, with 7 positions matching TRBD1. CDR3 length: 13 amino acids. The germline V gene encodes CDR1 SEHNR and CDR2 FQNEAQ (reference sequence). The junction had 2 bases not matched to a gene; V was cut back by 4 bases and J by 3 bases. In DNA form, the CDR3 reads TGTGCCAGCAGCTCCACAGGGGACTATGGCTACACCTTC. The encoded protein is CASSSTGDYGYTF.

This clone appeared a single time. The chain couples TRBV5-8 to TRBJ2-7; D remains ambiguous. Germline-derived CDR1 and CDR2 are SGHTS and YDEGEE. Trimming stripped 1 base from V and 3 bases from J, with 5 bases between. The CDR3 consists of 12 residues. The CDR3, as DNA: TGTGCCAGCAGCTTGTCTCGCTACGAGCAGTACTTC. Its translation: CASSLSRYEQYF.

This clone came up a few times. The chain has TRBV2 and TRBJ2-1, with 13 bases matching TRBD2. CDR3 size: 23 residues. J gave up 4 bases and V 3 bases, and 24 bases lay outside the gene matches. The V gene's germline CDR1 is SNHLY and CDR2 FYNNEI. The CDR3, as DNA: TGTGCCAGCAGTGACCCCTCAGGGTCCGGGACTAGCGGGACTCCCCTCTCTTACAATGAGCAGTTCTTC. Its protein is CASSDPSGSGTSGTPLSYNEQFF.